This T cell receptor beta chain was found in a study of identical twins. Trimming left V 4 bases short and J 0 bases short, with 12 bases between. CDR1 is LNHNV, CDR2 YYDKDF, per germline (reference sequence). The CDR3 extends over 15 amino acids. Template switching (which added a universal primer site) was used, and cDNA carried unique molecular identifiers. TCRdb reprocessed the 5' RACE reads with MiXCR, giving one entry per CDR3 protein. This table holds around 1.7 million distinct CDR3 sequences, about 30% found once. Notes on the study in general: Some out-of-frame alpha sequences were shared by twins, and these showed excess low generation probability. The authors drew conclusions from cross-sectional statistical analysis rather than following the same donors.

Concerning this clonotype itself: No antigen is known for it.

The chain joins TRBV15 to TRBJ1-1, with no clear D. This TCR was sampled from a newborn girl in good health. Sequenced input: cord blood. Here the CDR3 DNA reads TGTGCCACCAGCACAGCCCCGACGGTGAACACTGAAGCTTTCTTT. Residues: CATSTAPTVNTEAFF.